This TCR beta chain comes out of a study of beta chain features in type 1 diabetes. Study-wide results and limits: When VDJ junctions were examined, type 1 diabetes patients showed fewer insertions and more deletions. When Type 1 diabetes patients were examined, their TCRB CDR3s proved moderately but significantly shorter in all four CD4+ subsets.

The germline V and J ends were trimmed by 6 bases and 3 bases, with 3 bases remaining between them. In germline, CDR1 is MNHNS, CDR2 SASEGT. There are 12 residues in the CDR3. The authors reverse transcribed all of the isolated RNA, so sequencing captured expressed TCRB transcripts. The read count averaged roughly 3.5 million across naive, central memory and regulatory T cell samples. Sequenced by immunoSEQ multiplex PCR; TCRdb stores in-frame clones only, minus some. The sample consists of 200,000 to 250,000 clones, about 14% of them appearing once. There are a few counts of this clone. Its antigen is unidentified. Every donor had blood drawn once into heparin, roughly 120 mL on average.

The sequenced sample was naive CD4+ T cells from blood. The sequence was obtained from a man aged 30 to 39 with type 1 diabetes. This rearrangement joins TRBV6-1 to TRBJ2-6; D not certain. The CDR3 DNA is TGTGCCAGCAGCGGTGGGGCCAACGTCCTGACTTTC. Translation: CASSGGANVLTF.